The 16 T cell receptor beta chains below come from one sample, sequenced in a study of control samples from healthy donors and cancer patients. Generated by immunoSEQ multiplex PCR, the TCRdb table keeps only in-frame clones and is missing some. This sample has 51,000 or so clones, with 75% to 90% found just once. The sequencing input was blood. The receptors derive from a man between 65 and 85 years old in good health.

The chain has TRBV7-8 and TRBJ1-1, with 10 bases aligning to TRBD1. With V trimmed by 5 bases and J by 3 bases, 3 bases remained unmatched. Germline V gene lookup returns CDR1 SGHVS and CDR2 FQNEAQ. The CDR3 totals 14 residues. CDR3 DNA: TGTGCCAGCAGCCCCGGGACAGGGGACACTGAAGCTTTCTTT. Its protein product is CASSPGTGDTEAFF.

V and J are TRBV5-6 and TRBJ2-7; D ambiguous. Per germline, CDR1 SGHDT and CDR2 YYEEEE. The CDR3 spans 12 residues. Trimming took off 2 bases at V and 3 bases at J, with 6 bases between the two ends. CDR3 amino acids: CASSLSYYEQYF. The CDR3 coding sequence is TGTGCCAGCAGCTTAAGTTACTACGAGCAGTACTTC.

The V and J genes are TRBV6-5 and TRBJ1-2; possibly TRBD1 for D (6 bases). The germline V and J ends were trimmed by 2 bases and 6 bases, with 13 bases remaining between them. The CDR3 runs to 14 residues. Germline CDR1 reads MNHEY; CDR2 reads SVGAGI. The CDR3 coding sequence is TGTGCCAGCAGTTACCAGGGGAAAGGGAATGGCTACACCTTC. This encodes CASSYQGKGNGYTF.

The V and J genes are TRBV7-2 and TRBJ2-1; D might be TRBD1 (6 bases). V was shortened by 1 base and J by 0 bases, with 13 bases between the two germline ends. Germline-derived CDR1 and CDR2 are SGHTA and FQGNSA. This CDR3 comprises 17 residues. CDR3 coding DNA: TGTGCCAGCAGCTTAGTAGGGGGATCCGGCTCCTACAATGAGCAGTTCTTC. This translates into CASSLVGGSGSYNEQFF.

The chain links TRBV7-6 to TRBJ2-7; weak D call: TRBD1 (5 bases). The ends were cut back, 4 bases at V and 5 bases at J, with 18 bases in the middle. The CDR3 is 15 residues long. Germline-derived CDR1 and CDR2 are SGHVS and FNYEAQ. The DNA of the CDR3 is TGTGCCAGCAGCTCGCAGGCCGGACAACTCGACGAGCAGTACTTC. Encoded protein: CASSSQAGQLDEQYF.

The genes are TRBV11-2 and TRBJ2-1, with TRBD2 matching 13 bases. Trimming removed 2 bases from V and 7 bases from J; junction bases left unmatched: 5. There are 16 residues in the CDR3. CDR1 and CDR2 from the germline V gene are SGHAT and FQNNGV. The CDR3 DNA reads as TGTGCCAGCAGCTTACGGACTAGCGGGAGTATGAATGAGCAGTTCTTC. It is translated as CASSLRTSGSMNEQFF.

The chain has TRBV18 and TRBJ1-2; TRBD1 is a possible D gene (5 bases). The CDR3 is 16 residues long. V was shortened by 0 bases and J by 3 bases, with 14 bases between the two germline ends. The V gene's germline CDR1 is KGHSH and CDR2 LQKENI. The CDR3 DNA is TGTGCCAGCTCACCACCATCCGGGGCTTCCCACTATGGCTACACCTTC. Amino acid sequence: CASSPPSGASHYGYTF.

This rearrangement joins TRBV19 to TRBJ1-2; D perhaps matches TRBD1 (5 bases). The CDR3 loop spans 14 amino acids. CDR1 is LNHDA and CDR2 is SQIVND in the germline V gene (reference sequence). The ends were cut back, 5 bases at V and 2 bases at J, with 12 bases in the middle. The CDR3 reads CASSRGPLNYGYTF. The CDR3 nucleotides read TGTGCCAGTAGTCGGGGCCCTCTCAACTATGGCTACACCTTC.

V usage is TRBV7-9 and J usage is TRBJ2-5; D call uncertain. The CDR3 is made up of 14 amino acids. Deletions cut 5 bases from V and 3 bases from J, with 13 bases between. Germline-derived CDR1 and CDR2 are SEHNR and FQNEAQ (reference sequence). Here the CDR3 reads CASSPPGREETQYF. The CDR3 DNA follows: TGTGCCAGCAGCCCCCCGGGTAGGGAAGAGACCCAGTACTTC.

The rearrangement uses TRBV7-8 and TRBJ1-1, with unresolved D. This CDR3 contains 12 residues. V shed 3 bases and J shed 0 bases, with 2 bases lying between them. Germline CDR1 and CDR2: SGHVS and FQNEAQ. Here the CDR3 DNA reads TGTGCCAGCAGCTTTTTGAACACTGAAGCTTTCTTT. Translated, it gives CASSFLNTEAFF.

V gene TRBV7-9 combines with J gene TRBJ2-7, with D uncertain. V lost 1 base and J lost 3, with 4 bases in between. This CDR3 region has 12 residues. Germline V gene data show CDR1 as SEHNR and CDR2 as FQNEAQ (reference sequence). CDR3 region: CASSLDNYEQYF. CDR3 bases: TGTGCCAGCAGCTTAGACAACTACGAGCAGTACTTC.

The CDR3 sequence: CASSYSSLAGYNEQFF. The CDR3, as DNA: TGTGCCAGCAGTTACTCGAGTCTAGCGGGCTACAATGAGCAGTTCTTC. V usage is TRBV6-5 and J usage is TRBJ2-1; 8 nucleotides agree with TRBD2. The CDR3 has 16 residues. The ends lost 0 bases at V and 3 bases at J; junction bases unmatched: 4. Germline-derived CDR1 and CDR2 are MNHEY and SVGAGI.

The chain is built from TRBV28 and TRBJ2-3; TRBD1 is a possible D gene (5 bases). The V end was cut by 6 bases, the J end by 2 bases, with 24 bases between. Germline CDR1 is MDHEN and CDR2 is SYDVKM. There are 18 residues in the CDR3. The CDR3 protein is CASSSITPTGSYTDTQYF. The CDR3 nucleotides are TGTGCCAGCAGCTCGATTACCCCTACAGGATCCTACACAGATACGCAGTATTTT.

The chain couples TRBV9 to TRBJ1-1, with TRBD1 matching over 8 bases. Germline-derived CDR1 and CDR2 are SGDLS and YYNGEE. The CDR3 covers 14 residues. With V trimmed by 4 bases and J by 6 bases, 8 bases remained unmatched. The CDR3 protein is CASSSRTGSPEAFF. In nucleotides, the CDR3 is TGTGCCAGCAGCTCTCGGACAGGGTCCCCTGAAGCTTTCTTT.

V gene TRBV6-6 combines with J gene TRBJ1-2, with TRBD1 matching over 7 bases. The CDR3 runs to 14 residues. V trimming: 1 base; J trimming: 8 bases; junction bases outside the gene matches: 7. The germline gives CDR1 MNHNY, CDR2 SVGAGI (reference sequence). CDR3 residues: CASSYFNRGGGYTF. DNA of the CDR3: TGTGCCAGCAGTTACTTCAACAGGGGTGGAGGCTACACCTTC.

This clone was observed a handful of times. The chain couples TRBV6-5 to TRBJ2-2; 8 nucleotides align to TRBD2. The CDR3 runs to 14 residues. The junction had 2 bases not matched to a gene; V was cut back by 8 bases and J by 0 bases. The germline V gene has CDR1 MNHEY and CDR2 SVGAGI. The CDR3, as DNA: TGTGCCAGCCGGGGGGGCGCGAACACCGGGGAGCTGTTTTTT. Translation gives CASRGGANTGELFF.